This T cell receptor (beta chain) was captured by sequencing in a study of CD8+CD57+ T cells in acquired aplastic anemia. General study points: With respect to CD8+ Simpson's diversity, patients and controls did not differ significantly.

J gave up 6 bases and V 4 bases, and 8 bases lay outside the gene matches. CDR3 length: 15 amino acids. In germline, CDR1 is LGHNA, CDR2 YNFKEQ. In its sample, this clonotype was seen many times. Its antigen is undetermined. Sequenced patients had shown CD8+CD57+ cell expansion by flow cytometry. Patients uniformly had severe acquired aplastic anemia. Profiling of TCR beta VDJ combinations and CDR3 sequences used genomic DNA as template. MiXCR was run by TCRdb on the reads, yielding one entry per CDR3 protein. The profile shows 100,000 to 150,000 distinct CDR3 sequences, about 43% of them singletons. Material for sequencing was sorted CD4+, CD8+, or CD8+CD57+ T cells (not recorded which) from PBMCs. The chain employs TRBV4-2 and TRBJ1-2; 10 bases line up with TRBD1. The source is a human donor with aplastic anemia. CDR3 bases: TGTGCCAGCAGCCTGACCGGGACAGGGGAGGATGGCTACACCTTC. Its translation is CASSLTGTGEDGYTF.